Detailed here is one T cell receptor (beta chain). Germline-derived CDR1 and CDR2 are SGHTS and YDEGEE. This CDR3 spans 17 amino acids. Trimming took 3 bases from V and 2 from J, leaving 19 bases between them. The sample is drawn from a study of early T cells in non-severe SARS-CoV-2 infection. TCRdb re-called the 5' RACE reads through MiXCR, storing one row per CDR3 protein. This sample has tens of thousands of distinct CDR3 sequences; over 5% occur once, and the top ten carry 6.5% to 9%. This TCR came from an adult who was a healthcare worker with PCR-confirmed SARS-CoV-2 infection or an uninfected control (not recorded which). Sequenced sample: whole blood. The genes are TRBV5-8 and TRBJ2-3; D may be TRBD2 (6 bases). CDR3 protein: CASSYEWPAGITDTQYF. The CDR3 DNA sequence: TGTGCCAGCAGCTATGAGTGGCCAGCGGGTATCACAGATACGCAGTATTTT.